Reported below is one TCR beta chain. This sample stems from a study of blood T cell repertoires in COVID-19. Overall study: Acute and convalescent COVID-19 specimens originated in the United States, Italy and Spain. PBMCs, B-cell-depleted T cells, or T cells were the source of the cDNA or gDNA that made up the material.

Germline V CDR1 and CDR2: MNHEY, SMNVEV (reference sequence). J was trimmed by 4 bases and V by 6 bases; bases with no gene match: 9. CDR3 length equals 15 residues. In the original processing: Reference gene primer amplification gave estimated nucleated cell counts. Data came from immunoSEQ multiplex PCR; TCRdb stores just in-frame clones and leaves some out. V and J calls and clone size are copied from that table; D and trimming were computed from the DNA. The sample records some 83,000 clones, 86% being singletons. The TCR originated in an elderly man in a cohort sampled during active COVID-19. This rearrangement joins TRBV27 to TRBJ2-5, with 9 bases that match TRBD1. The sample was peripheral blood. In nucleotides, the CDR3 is TGTGCCAGCAGCATCACAGGGGGCTTGGGAGAGACCCAGTACTTC. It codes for CASSITGGLGETQYF.